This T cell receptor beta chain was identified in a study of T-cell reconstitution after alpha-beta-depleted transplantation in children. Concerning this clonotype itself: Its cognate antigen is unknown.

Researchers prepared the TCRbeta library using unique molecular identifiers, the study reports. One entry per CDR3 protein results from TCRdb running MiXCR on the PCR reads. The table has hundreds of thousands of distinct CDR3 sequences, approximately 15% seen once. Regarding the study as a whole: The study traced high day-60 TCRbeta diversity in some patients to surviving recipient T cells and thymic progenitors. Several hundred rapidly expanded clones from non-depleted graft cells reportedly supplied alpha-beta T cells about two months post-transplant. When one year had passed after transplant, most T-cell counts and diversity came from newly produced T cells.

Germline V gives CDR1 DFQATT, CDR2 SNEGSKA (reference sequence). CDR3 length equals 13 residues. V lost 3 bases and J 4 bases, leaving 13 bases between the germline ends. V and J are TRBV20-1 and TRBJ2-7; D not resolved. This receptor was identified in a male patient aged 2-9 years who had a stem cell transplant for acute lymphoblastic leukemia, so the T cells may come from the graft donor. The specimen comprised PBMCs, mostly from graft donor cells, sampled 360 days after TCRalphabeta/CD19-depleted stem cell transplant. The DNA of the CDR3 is TGCAGTGCTAGGGCTGGCACGGAATACGAGCAGTACTTC. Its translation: CSARAGTEYEQYF.